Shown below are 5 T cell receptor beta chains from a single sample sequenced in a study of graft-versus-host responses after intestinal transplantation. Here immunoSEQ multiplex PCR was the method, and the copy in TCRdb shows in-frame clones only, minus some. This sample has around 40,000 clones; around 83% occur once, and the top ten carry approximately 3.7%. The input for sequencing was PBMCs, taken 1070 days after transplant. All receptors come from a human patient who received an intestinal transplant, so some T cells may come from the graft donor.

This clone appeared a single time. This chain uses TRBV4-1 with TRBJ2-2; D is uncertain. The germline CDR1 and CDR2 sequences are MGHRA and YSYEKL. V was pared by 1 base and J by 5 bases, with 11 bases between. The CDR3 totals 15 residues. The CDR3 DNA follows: TGCGCCAGCAGCCAAGTACCGGGTGGGACCGGGGAGCTGTTTTTT. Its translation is CASSQVPGGTGELFF.

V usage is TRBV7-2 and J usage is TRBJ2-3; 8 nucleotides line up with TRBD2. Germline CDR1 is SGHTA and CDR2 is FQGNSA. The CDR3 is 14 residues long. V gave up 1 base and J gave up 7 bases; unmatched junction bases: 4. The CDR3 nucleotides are TGTGCCAGCAGCTTAGAGACGGGAGGGTATACGCAGTATTTT. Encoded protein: CASSLETGGYTQYF.

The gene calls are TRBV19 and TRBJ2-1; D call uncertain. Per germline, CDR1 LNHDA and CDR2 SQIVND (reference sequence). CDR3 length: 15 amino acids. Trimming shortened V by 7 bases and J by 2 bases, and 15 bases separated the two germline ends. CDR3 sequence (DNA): TGTGCCAGTAACCCGACCCCAGCTCCCTACAATGAGCAGTTCTTC. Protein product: CASNPTPAPYNEQFF.

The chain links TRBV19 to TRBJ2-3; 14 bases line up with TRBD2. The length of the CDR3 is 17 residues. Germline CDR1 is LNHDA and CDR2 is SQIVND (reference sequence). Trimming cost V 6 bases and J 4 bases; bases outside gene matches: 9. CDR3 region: CASRPGTSGSGADTQYF. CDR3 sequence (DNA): TGTGCCAGTAGGCCCGGGACTAGCGGGAGTGGGGCAGATACGCAGTATTTT.

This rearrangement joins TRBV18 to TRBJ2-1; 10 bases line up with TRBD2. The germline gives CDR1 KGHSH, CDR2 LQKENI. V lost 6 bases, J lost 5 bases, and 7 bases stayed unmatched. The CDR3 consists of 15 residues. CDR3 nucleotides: TGTGCCAGCTCCCCCAGCGGGAGGGCCAACAATGAGCAGTTCTTC. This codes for CASSPSGRANNEQFF.